Shown below are 14 T cell receptor beta chains from a single sample sequenced in a study of blood T cell repertoires in COVID-19. Assay: immunoSEQ multiplex PCR; the TCRdb copy retains only in-frame clones and omits some. The sample yields roughly 250,000 clones, approximately 91% seen once. The sample taken for sequencing was PBMCs or T cells enriched from blood (not recorded which). The receptors derive from a woman aged 40 to 50 with acute COVID-19.

The chain uses TRBV27 and TRBJ2-4; 10 nucleotides agree with TRBD1. The germline V gene has CDR1 MNHEY and CDR2 SMNVEV (reference sequence). This CDR3 has 14 residues. With 8 bases clipped from V and 6 bases from J, the junction kept 7 bases outside the gene matches. The CDR3 loop reads CASRDRDRGNIQYF. In nucleotides, the CDR3 is TGTGCCAGCCGAGATAGGGACAGGGGAAACATTCAGTACTTC.

This chain connects TRBV11-3 to TRBJ2-2; the D gene is possibly TRBD2 (6 bases). The ends were cut back, 5 bases at V and 6 bases at J, with 16 bases in the middle. The CDR3 length is 15 residues. CDR1 and CDR2 from the germline V gene are SGHNT and YENEEA. CDR3 region: CASSPRLVSPGELFF. The CDR3 nucleotides read TGTGCCAGCAGCCCCAGACTAGTCTCCCCCGGGGAGCTGTTTTTT.

This clone was seen a handful of times. The chain is built from TRBV28 and TRBJ1-6; D unresolved. The CDR3 consists of 12 residues. Germline V lookup: CDR1 MDHEN, CDR2 SYDVKM. The germline V and J ends were trimmed by 2 bases and 10 bases, with 6 bases remaining between them. CDR3 residues: CASSLRGSPLHF. The CDR3 DNA is TGTGCCAGCAGTTTACGAGGCTCACCCCTCCACTTT.

The rearrangement uses TRBV27 and TRBJ2-3; TRBD2 matches at 8 bases. The CDR3 is 13 residues long. Germline CDR1 and CDR2: MNHEY and SMNVEV (reference sequence). V was pared by 6 bases and J by 3 bases, with 2 bases of the junction left unmatched. For the CDR3, the DNA is TGTGCCAGCAGCGGGGGGGCAACAGATACGCAGTATTTT. It codes for CASSGGATDTQYF.

The chain is built from TRBV7-8 and TRBJ1-1, with D possibly TRBD1 on 5 matching bases. This CDR3 comprises 15 residues. CDR1 SGHVS and CDR2 FQNEAQ come from the germline V gene. Trimming cost V 6 bases and J 5 bases, with 19 bases left between them. The CDR3 sequence is CASRLTGGSTTEAFF. For the CDR3, the DNA is TGTGCCAGCAGGTTAACCGGGGGGTCGACAACTGAAGCTTTCTTT.

This sequence joins TRBV6-5 and TRBJ1-3; D is unresolved. Trimming stripped 0 bases from V and 7 bases from J, with 13 bases between. CDR3 length: 15 residues. Germline V lookup: CDR1 MNHEY, CDR2 SVGAGI. The CDR3 protein is CASSYSSRGRNTIYF. The CDR3 DNA sequence: TGTGCCAGCAGTTACTCGTCCCGCGGGAGGAACACCATATATTTT.

This clone appeared once. The gene calls are TRBV28 and TRBJ2-7; 9 nucleotides align to TRBD1. V lost 6 bases and J lost 1; bases outside the gene matches: 10. Germline values: CDR1 MDHEN, CDR2 SYDVKM. The CDR3 covers 16 residues. CDR3 sequence (DNA): TGTGCCAGCAGACCTACCCTGGGACAGGGATCCTACGAGCAGTACTTC. Its protein product is CASRPTLGQGSYEQYF.

The chain carries TRBV5-6 and TRBJ2-7; D is ambiguous. Germline CDR1 and CDR2: SGHDT and YYEEEE. Trimming took 2 bases from V and 0 from J, leaving 6 bases between them. The CDR3 has 13 amino acids. Here the CDR3 DNA reads TGTGCCAGCAGCTTCACACCCTCCTACGAGCAGTACTTC. It translates to CASSFTPSYEQYF.

CDR3 sequence reads: CASSRDRYNSPLHF. Here the CDR3 DNA reads TGTGCCAGCTCACGGGACAGGTATAATTCACCCCTCCACTTT. The J gene is TRBJ1-6, the V gene TRBV18; 8 nucleotides agree with TRBD1. V dropped 4 bases and J dropped 4; count of bases not matched to a gene: 0. The CDR3 consists of 14 residues. CDR1 and CDR2 (germline): KGHSH, LQKENI.

The chain has TRBV13 and TRBJ1-1; D is undetermined. Germline V gene sequence: CDR1 PRHDT, CDR2 FYEKMQ (reference sequence). With 3 bases removed from V and 4 bases from J, the gap between germline ends came to 12 bases. The CDR3 length is 14 residues. The CDR3 loop is CASSFGREGTEAFF. In DNA, the CDR3 is TGTGCCAGCAGCTTCGGTCGGGAGGGCACTGAAGCTTTCTTT.

CDR3 nucleotide sequence: TGTGCCAGCAGGAGTATTAGCAATCAGCCCCAGCATTTT. Translation: CASRSISNQPQHF. V usage is TRBV2 and J usage is TRBJ1-5; the D is unclear. Germline V gene lookup returns CDR1 SNHLY and CDR2 FYNNEI. This CDR3 spans 13 amino acids. The V gene lost 6 bases and the J gene lost 0 bases, with 6 bases spanning the gap.

The V and J genes are TRBV5-8 and TRBJ2-7; 8 bases match TRBD1. This CDR3 contains 15 residues. The V gene end was trimmed by 5 bases and the J gene end by 2 bases; junction bases not matched to a gene: 9. Germline CDR1 is SGHTS and CDR2 is YDEGEE. The DNA of the CDR3 is TGTGCCAGCAGTTGGAACCCGGGACAGGCCTACGAGCAGTACTTC. This translates into CASSWNPGQAYEQYF.

This rearrangement joins TRBV2 to TRBJ1-5; unclear D gene. The CDR3 is 13 amino acids. Trimming took off 5 bases at V and 4 bases at J, with 9 bases between the two ends. The V gene's germline CDR1 is SNHLY and CDR2 FYNNEI. CDR3 residues: CASSTDWNQPQHF. As DNA, the CDR3 is TGTGCCAGCAGTACTGACTGGAATCAGCCCCAGCATTTT.

This rearrangement joins TRBV5-1 to TRBJ2-1, with 8 nucleotides matching TRBD1. CDR3 length equals 16 residues. Germline-derived CDR1 and CDR2 are SGHRS and YFSETQ. V shed 1 base, J shed 9 bases, and the junction held 12 bases outside the gene matches. The CDR3 protein is CASSLSGQGGHGEQFF. The DNA of the CDR3 is TGCGCCAGCAGCTTGAGTGGACAGGGAGGACACGGTGAGCAGTTCTTC. Full variable domain (rest looked up from reference TRBV5-1 and TRBJ2-1): KAGVTQTPRYLIKTRGQQVTLSCSPISGHRSVSWYQQTPGQGLQFLFEYFSETQRNKGNFPGRFSGRQFSNSRSEMNVSTLELGDSALYLCASSLSGQGGHGEQFFGPGTRLTVL.